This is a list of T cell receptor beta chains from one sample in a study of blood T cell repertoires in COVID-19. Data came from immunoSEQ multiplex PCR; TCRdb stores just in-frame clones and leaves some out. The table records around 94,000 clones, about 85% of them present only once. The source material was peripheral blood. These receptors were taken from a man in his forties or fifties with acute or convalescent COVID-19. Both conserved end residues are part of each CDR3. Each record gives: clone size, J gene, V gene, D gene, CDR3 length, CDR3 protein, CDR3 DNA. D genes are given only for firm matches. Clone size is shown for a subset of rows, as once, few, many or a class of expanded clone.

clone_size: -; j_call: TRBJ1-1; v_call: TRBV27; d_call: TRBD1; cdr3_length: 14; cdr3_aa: CASSLPGGNTEAFF; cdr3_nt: TGTGCCAGCAGTTTACCAGGGGGTAACACTGAAGCTTTCTTT
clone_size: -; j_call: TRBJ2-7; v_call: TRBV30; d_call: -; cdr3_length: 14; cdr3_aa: CAWCRGVKGYEQYF; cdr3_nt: TGTGCCTGGTGCAGGGGGGTTAAGGGCTACGAGCAGTACTTC
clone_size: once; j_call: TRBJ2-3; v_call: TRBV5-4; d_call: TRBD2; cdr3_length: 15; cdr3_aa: CASSPRTSGTDTQYF; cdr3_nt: TGTGCCAGCAGCCCTAGGACTAGCGGCACAGATACGCAGTATTTT
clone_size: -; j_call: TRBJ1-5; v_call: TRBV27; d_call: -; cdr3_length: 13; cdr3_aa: CASSLAGNQPQHF; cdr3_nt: TGTGCCAGCAGTCTAGCTGGAAATCAGCCCCAGCATTTT
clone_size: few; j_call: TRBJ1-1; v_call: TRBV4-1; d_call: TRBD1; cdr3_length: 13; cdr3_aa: CASSPDRDTEAFF; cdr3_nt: TGCGCCAGCAGCCCGGACAGGGACACTGAAGCTTTCTTT
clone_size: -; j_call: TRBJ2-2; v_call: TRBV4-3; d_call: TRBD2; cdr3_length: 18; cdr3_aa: CASSQVLAGAAGTGELFF; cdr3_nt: TGCGCCAGCAGCCAAGTACTAGCGGGAGCGGCGGGGACCGGGGAGCTGTTTTTT
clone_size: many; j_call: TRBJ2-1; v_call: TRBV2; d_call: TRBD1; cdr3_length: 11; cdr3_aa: CASSGTAKQFF; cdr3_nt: TGTGCCAGCAGCGGGACAGCTAAGCAGTTCTTC
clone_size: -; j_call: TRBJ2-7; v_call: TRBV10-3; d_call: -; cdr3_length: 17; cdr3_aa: CAISEGGAGRGSYEQYF; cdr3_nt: TGTGCCATCAGTGAAGGGGGAGCGGGACGTGGAAGCTACGAGCAGTACTTC
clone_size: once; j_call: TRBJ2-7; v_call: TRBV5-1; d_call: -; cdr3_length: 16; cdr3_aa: CASSLATGGYTYEQYF; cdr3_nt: TGCGCCAGCAGCTTGGCCACGGGGGGCTACACCTACGAGCAGTACTTC
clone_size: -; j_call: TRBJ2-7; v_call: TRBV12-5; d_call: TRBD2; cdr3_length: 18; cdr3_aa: CASPNSGTSGSGVGEQYF; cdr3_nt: TGTGCTAGTCCGAACTCCGGGACTAGCGGGAGTGGGGTCGGGGAGCAGTACTTC
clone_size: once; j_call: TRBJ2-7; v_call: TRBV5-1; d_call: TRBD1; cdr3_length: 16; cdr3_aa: CASSPTAGTGGYEQYF; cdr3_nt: TGCGCCAGCAGCCCAACAGCCGGGACAGGGGGCTACGAGCAGTACTTC
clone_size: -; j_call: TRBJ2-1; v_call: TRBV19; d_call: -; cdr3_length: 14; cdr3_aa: CASSLGGALNEQFF; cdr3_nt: TGTGCCAGTAGTCTGGGGGGGGCCCTGAATGAGCAGTTCTTC
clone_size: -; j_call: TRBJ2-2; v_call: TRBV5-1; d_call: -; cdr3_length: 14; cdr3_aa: CASSDTGPTGELFF; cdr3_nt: TGCGCCAGCAGCGATACAGGGCCCACCGGGGAGCTGTTTTTT
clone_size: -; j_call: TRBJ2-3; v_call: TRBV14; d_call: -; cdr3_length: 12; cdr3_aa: CASSPSSDTQYF; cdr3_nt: TGTGCCAGCAGCCCCTCCTCAGATACGCAGTATTTT
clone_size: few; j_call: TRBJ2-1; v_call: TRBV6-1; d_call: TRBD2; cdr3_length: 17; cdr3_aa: CASSDRGLAGGGNEQFF; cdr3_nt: TGTGCCAGCAGTGACAGGGGACTAGCGGGAGGTGGCAATGAGCAGTTCTTC
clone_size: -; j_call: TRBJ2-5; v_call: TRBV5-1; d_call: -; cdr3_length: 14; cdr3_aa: CASSLAVSEETQYF; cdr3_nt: TGCGCCAGCAGCTTGGCCGTATCTGAAGAGACCCAGTACTTC
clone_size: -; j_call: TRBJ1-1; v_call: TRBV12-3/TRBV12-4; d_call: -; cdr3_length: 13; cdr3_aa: CASSHDGGTEAFF; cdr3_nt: TGTGCCAGCAGTCATGACGGGGGCACTGAAGCTTTCTTT
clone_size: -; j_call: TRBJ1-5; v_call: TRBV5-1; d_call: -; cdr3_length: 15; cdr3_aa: CASSWAGDSNQPQHF; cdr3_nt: TGCGCCAGCAGCTGGGCAGGTGACAGCAATCAGCCCCAGCATTTT
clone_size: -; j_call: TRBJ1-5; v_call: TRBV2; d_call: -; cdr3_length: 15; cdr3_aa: CASSESGVGNQPQHF; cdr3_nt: TGTGCCAGCAGTGAGTCGGGGGTCGGCAATCAGCCCCAGCATTTT
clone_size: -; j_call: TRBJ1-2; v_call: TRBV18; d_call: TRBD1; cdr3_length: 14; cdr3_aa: CASSPDRANYGYTF; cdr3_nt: TGTGCCAGCTCCCCAGACAGGGCGAACTATGGCTACACCTTC
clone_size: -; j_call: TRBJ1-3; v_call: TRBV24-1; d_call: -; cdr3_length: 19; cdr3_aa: CATSDSPNEQSCSGNTIYF; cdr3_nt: TGTGCCACCAGTGATTCCCCTAATGAACAGAGCTGCTCTGGAAACACCATATATTTT
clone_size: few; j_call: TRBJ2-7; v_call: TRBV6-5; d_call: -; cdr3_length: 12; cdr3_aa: CASSYSGGDWYF; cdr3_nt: TGTGCCAGCAGTTACTCCGGGGGTGACTGGTACTTC
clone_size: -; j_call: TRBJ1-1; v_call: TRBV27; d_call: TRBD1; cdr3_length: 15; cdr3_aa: CASSLKQGAWSLAFF; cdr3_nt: TGTGCCAGCAGTTTAAAGCAGGGGGCGTGGTCGCTAGCTTTCTTT
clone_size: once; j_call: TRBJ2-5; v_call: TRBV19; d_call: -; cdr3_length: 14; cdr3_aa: CASSSQEGQETQYF; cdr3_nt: TGTGCCAGTAGCTCACAGGAGGGGCAAGAGACCCAGTACTTC
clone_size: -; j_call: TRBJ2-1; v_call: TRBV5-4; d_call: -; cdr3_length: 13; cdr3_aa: CASKKQVSNEQFF; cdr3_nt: TGTGCCAGCAAGAAACAAGTATCCAATGAGCAGTTCTTC
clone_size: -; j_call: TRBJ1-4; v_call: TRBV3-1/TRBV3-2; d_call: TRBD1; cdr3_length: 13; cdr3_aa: CASSRGTGEKLFF; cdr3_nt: TGTGCCAGCAGCCGGGGGACAGGGGAAAAACTGTTTTTT
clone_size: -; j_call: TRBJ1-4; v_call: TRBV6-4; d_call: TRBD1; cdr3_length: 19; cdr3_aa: CASSPLTGMGPATNEKLFF; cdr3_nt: TGTGCCAGCAGCCCCCTGACAGGGATGGGCCCTGCAACTAATGAAAAACTGTTTTTT
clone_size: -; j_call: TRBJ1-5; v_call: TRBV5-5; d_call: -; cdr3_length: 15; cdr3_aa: CASSLGQVGNQPQHF; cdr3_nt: TGTGCCAGCAGCTTGGGACAGGTTGGCAATCAGCCCCAGCATTTT
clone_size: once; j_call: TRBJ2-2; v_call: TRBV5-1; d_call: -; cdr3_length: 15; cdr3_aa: CASSLAFSNTGELFF; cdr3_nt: TGCGCCAGCAGCCTAGCCTTCTCGAACACCGGGGAGCTGTTTTTT
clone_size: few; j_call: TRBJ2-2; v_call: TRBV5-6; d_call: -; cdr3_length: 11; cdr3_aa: CASSFTGELFF; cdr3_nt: TGTGCCAGCAGCTTTACAGGGGAGCTGTTTTTT
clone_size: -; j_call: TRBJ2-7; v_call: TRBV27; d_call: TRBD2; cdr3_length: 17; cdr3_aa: CASSLVAGRTRSYEQYF; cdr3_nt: TGTGCCAGCAGTTTAGTGGCAGGGAGGACTAGGAGTTACGAGCAGTACTTC
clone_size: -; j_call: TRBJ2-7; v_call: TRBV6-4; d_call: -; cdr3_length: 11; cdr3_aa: CAFKTAYEQYF; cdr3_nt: TGTGCTTTTAAGACAGCCTACGAGCAGTACTTC
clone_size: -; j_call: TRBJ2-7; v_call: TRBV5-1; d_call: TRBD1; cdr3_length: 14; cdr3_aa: CASGRGQGIYEQYF; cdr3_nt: TGCGCCAGTGGCCGAGGACAGGGAATCTACGAGCAGTACTTC
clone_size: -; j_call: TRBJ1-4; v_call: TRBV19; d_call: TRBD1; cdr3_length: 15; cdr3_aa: CASKRSGQVNEKLFF; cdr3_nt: TGTGCCAGTAAGCGGTCGGGACAGGTTAATGAAAAACTGTTTTTT
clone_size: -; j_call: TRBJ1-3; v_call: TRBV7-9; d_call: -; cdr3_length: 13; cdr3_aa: CASSLGAENTIYF; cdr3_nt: TGTGCCAGCAGCTTAGGGGCCGAAAACACCATATATTTT
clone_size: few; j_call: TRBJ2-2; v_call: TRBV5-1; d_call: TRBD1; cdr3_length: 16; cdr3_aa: CASSFRQGALSGELFF; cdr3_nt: TGCGCCAGCAGCTTCAGACAGGGGGCGTTGAGCGGGGAGCTGTTTTTT
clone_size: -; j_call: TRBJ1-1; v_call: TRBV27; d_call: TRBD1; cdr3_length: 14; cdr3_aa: CASSQGQVNTEAFF; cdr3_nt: TGTGCCAGCAGCCAAGGACAGGTAAACACTGAAGCTTTCTTT
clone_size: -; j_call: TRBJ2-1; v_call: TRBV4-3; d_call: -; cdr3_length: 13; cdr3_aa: CASSLGSYNEQFF; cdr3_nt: TGCGCCAGCAGCCTCGGCTCCTACAATGAGCAGTTCTTC
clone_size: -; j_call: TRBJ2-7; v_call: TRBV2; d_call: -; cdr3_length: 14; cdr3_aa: CASSDPQGRYEQYF; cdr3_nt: TGTGCCAGCAGTGATCCCCAGGGGCGCTACGAGCAGTACTTC
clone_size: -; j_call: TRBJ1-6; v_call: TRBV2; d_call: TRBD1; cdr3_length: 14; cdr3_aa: CAILRAGGNSPLHF; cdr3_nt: TGTGCCATTCTAAGGGCAGGGGGTAATTCACCCCTCCACTTT
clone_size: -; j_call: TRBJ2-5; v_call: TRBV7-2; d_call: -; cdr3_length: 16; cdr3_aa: CASSSPGVYLLRTQYF; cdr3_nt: TGTGCCAGCAGCTCCCCCGGGGTCTACTTATTGCGGACCCAGTACTTC
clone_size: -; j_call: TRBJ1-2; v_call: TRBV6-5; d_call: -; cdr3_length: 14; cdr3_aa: CASSPGQLNYGYTF; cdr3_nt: TGTGCCAGCAGTCCGGGACAATTGAACTATGGCTACACCTTC
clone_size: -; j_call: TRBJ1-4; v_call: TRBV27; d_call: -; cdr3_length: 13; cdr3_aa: CASKQGIGEKLFF; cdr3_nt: TGTGCCAGCAAACAGGGTATTGGGGAAAAACTGTTTTTT
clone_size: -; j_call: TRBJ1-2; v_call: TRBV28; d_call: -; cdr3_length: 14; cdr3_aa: CASSLPGGTYGYTF; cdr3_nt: TGTGCCAGCAGTTTACCGGGGGGAACCTATGGCTACACCTTC
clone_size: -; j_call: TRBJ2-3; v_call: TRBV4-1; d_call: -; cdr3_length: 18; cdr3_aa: CASSQESPTGDSADTQYF; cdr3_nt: TGCGCCAGCAGCCAAGAGTCCCCCACAGGGGACTCCGCAGATACGCAGTATTTT
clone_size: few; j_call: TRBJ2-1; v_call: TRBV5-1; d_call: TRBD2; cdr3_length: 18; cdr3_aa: CASSLVLAGGDSYNEQFF; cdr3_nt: TGCGCCAGCAGCTTGGTACTAGCGGGAGGAGACTCCTACAATGAGCAGTTCTTC
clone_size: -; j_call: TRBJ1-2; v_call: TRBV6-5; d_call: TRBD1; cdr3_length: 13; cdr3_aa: CASSWGQGNGYTF; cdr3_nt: TGTGCCAGCAGTTGGGGACAGGGGAATGGCTACACCTTC
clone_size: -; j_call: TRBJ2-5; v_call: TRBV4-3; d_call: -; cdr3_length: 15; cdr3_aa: CASSQGHGVGETQYF; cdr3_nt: TGCGCCAGCAGCCAAGGGCACGGGGTCGGGGAGACCCAGTACTTC
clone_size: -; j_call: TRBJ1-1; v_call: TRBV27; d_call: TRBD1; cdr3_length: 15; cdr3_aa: CASSFRQGAVTEAFF; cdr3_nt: TGTGCCAGCAGTTTCCGACAGGGGGCGGTGACTGAAGCTTTCTTT
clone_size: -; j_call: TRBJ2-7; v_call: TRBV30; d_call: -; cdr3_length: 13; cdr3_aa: CAWSLRVSYEQYF; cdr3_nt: TGTGCCTGGAGTCTGCGGGTTTCCTACGAGCAGTACTTC
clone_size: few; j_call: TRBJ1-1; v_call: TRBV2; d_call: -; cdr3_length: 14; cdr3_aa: CASSAGSENTEAFF; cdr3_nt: TGTGCCAGCAGTGCGGGGTCGGAGAACACTGAAGCTTTCTTT
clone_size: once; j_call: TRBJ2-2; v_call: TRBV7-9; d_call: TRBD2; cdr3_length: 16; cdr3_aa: CASSLAAGTSSGELFF; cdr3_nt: TGTGCCAGCAGCTTAGCTGCCGGGACTAGCTCCGGGGAGCTGTTTTTT
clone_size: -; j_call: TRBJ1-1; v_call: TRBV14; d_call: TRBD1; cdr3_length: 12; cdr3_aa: CASSRQGTEAFF; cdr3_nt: TGTGCCAGCAGCCGACAGGGGACTGAAGCTTTCTTT
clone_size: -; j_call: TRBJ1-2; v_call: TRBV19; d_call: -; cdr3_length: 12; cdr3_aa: CAREPGQSGYTF; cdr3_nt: TGTGCCAGAGAGCCCGGACAGAGCGGCTACACCTTC
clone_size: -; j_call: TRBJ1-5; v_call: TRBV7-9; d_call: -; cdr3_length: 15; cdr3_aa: CASSLDGVPHQPQHF; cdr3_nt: TGTGCCAGCAGCTTAGACGGGGTCCCCCATCAGCCCCAGCATTTT
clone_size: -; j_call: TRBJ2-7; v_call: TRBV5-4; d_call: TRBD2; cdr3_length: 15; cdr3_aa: CASRDGAGGQDEQYF; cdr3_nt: TGTGCCAGCCGCGACGGGGCGGGAGGGCAGGATGAGCAGTACTTC
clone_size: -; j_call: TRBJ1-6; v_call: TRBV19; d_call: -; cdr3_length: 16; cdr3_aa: CASSTLRGQSDSPLHF; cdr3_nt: TGTGCCAGTAGTACCCTCAGGGGACAATCGGATTCACCCCTCCACTTT
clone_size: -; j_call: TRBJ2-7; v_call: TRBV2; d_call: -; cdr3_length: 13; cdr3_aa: CASSPGLSYEQYF; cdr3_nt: TGTGCCAGCAGCCCGGGACTGTCCTACGAGCAGTACTTC
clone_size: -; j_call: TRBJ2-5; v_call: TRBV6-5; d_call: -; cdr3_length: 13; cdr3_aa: CASSRVRGETQYF; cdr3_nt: TGTGCCAGCAGCAGGGTCAGAGGAGAGACCCAGTACTTC
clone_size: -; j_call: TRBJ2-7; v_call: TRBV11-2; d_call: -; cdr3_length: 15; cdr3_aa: CASSLGQNQPYEQYF; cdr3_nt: TGTGCCAGCAGTCTCGGACAGAACCAACCCTACGAGCAGTACTTC